The source of this TCR beta chain is a study of Graves' ophthalmopathy and Graves' hyperthyroidism. This clonotype was observed many times. TCR beta CDR3 regions were amplified from RNA transcripts. First-round RT-PCR relied on HTBI primers, and a second-round multiplex PCR came next. TCRdb fed the multiplex PCR reads into MiXCR, producing one record per CDR3 protein. In the table there are over a million distinct CDR3 sequences, 35% to 45% of which are singletons. Germline CDR1 MNHEY, CDR2 SVGAGI. The CDR3 contains 14 residues. Deletions cut 7 bases from V and 4 bases from J, with 16 bases between. The origin of this receptor is an adult man with Graves' hyperthyroidism. The sample taken for sequencing was peripheral blood or thyroid tissue (not recorded which). V and J are TRBV6-5 and TRBJ1-1; no clear D gene. The CDR3 region is CASTPSEESTEAFF. In DNA form, the CDR3 reads TGTGCCAGCACCCCCAGCGAGGAAAGCACTGAAGCTTTCTTT.